This T cell receptor (beta chain) comes out of a study of blood T cells in healthy people across ages. Points from the study as a whole: Compared with aged donors, long-lived donors showed fewer expanded clones, suggesting selection. Researchers deemed the diversity estimates from one million T cells underestimates.

The CDR3 length is 13 residues. Germline values: CDR1 SGHKS, CDR2 YYEKEE (reference sequence). The V end was cut by 2 bases, the J end by 4 bases, with 9 bases between. Extraction yielded at least 6 micrograms of total RNA per sample. In the case of this clonotype: Its target is unknown.

Primers used in a second PCR of roughly 6 to 11 cycles were a sample-barcoded 5' primer and a J-beta primer mix. TCRdb processed the 5' RACE reads anew with MiXCR; each CDR3 protein has one entry. This sample has around 650,000 distinct CDR3 sequences; 35% to 50% occur once, and the top ten carry 25% to 35%. Sample: blood. The chain uses TRBV5-5 and TRBJ2-5; D gene uncertain. The TCR sequence derives from a man older than 75 in good health. The CDR3: CASSLDPLETQYF. The CDR3 bases are TGTGCCAGCAGCTTAGACCCCCTAGAGACCCAGTACTTC. The full variable domain, its missing parts supplied by reference TRBV5-5 and TRBJ2-5, is DAGVTQSPTHLIKTRGQQVTLRCSPISGHKSVSWYQQVLGQGPQFIFQYYEKEERGRGNFPDRFSARQFPNYSSELNVNALLLGDSALYLCASSLDPLETQYFGPGTRLLVL.